These 21 T cell receptor beta chains were sequenced from one sample in a study of human T cells and chemical hapten exposure. Time point noted: pre-sensitization, week 0. The treatment here: therapeutic diphenylcyclopropenone sensitization with weekly scalp DPC. MiXCR, run by TCRdb on the RACE reads, gives a single entry per CDR3 protein. The data contain approximately 100,000 distinct CDR3 sequences, 9% to 15% of them seen just once; the ten biggest clones take up 1.5% to 2%. The sample in question was whole blood, obtained in connection with sensitization to the hapten diphenylcyclopropenone (DPC). Receptors were obtained from a woman aged 50 to 60 with alopecia areata. Some clones in this sample may be carry-over from other donors' samples.

V is TRBV27 and J is TRBJ2-3; D may be TRBD1 or TRBD2 (5 bases each). Between the trimmed V and J ends, which lost 8 bases and 5 bases, there was a span of 20 bases. Germline CDR1 and CDR2: MNHEY and SMNVEV (reference sequence). The CDR3 totals 15 residues. CDR3 sequence reads: CASLSSPGALDTQYF. The CDR3 DNA reads TGTGCCAGCCTGTCCTCCCCCGGGGCCCTAGATACGCAGTATTTT.

The CDR3 sequence is CASRPNRGVNTEAFF. The CDR3 coding sequence is TGTGCCAGCAGGCCCAACAGGGGAGTGAACACTGAAGCTTTCTTT. The chain is built from TRBV6-4 and TRBJ1-1; 7 positions agree with TRBD1. Germline V gene sequence: CDR1 MRHNA, CDR2 SNTAGT. CDR3 size: 15 residues. Losses at the gene ends were 6 bases for V and 0 bases for J; bases not matched to a gene: 7.

The CDR3 DNA is TGTGCCAGCAGAAGGGGGGAGACGAACACTGAAGCTTTCTTT. It is translated as CASRRGETNTEAFF. V and J are TRBV3-1 and TRBJ1-1; TRBD1 is a possible D gene (6 bases). The CDR3 consists of 14 residues. Germline lookup yields CDR1 LGHDT and CDR2 YNNKEL (reference sequence). V lost 6 bases and J 1 base, leaving 12 bases between the germline ends.

This clonotype appeared a few times. This chain joins TRBV29-1 and TRBJ2-2; D call uncertain. The CDR3 is 11 residues long. Between the trimmed V and J ends, which lost 6 bases and 7 bases, there was a span of 9 bases. Germline V CDR1 and CDR2: SQVTM, ANQGSEA. CDR3 sequence reads: CSVADIGELFF. As DNA, the CDR3 is TGCAGCGTAGCCGACATCGGGGAGCTGTTTTTT.

This clonotype was counted a few times. The CDR3, as DNA: TGTGCCAGCAGCTTAATTGGACAGACAACTAATGAAAAACTGTTTTTT. Translating gives CASSLIGQTTNEKLFF. The chain joins TRBV7-2 to TRBJ1-4; TRBD1 might be the D (6 bases). Per germline, CDR1 SGHTA and CDR2 FQGNSA. CDR3 length: 16 amino acids. Trimming took off 2 bases at V and 0 bases at J, with 10 bases between the two ends.

This clonotype has ten or more counts. The chain has TRBV12-3 or TRBV12-4 and TRBJ2-7; D is unclear. V lost 5 bases, J lost 7 bases, and 12 bases lay in between. The length of the CDR3 is 12 residues. CDR3 amino acids: CASSRGPWEQYF. The CDR3 DNA follows: TGTGCCAGCAGTCGAGGTCCGTGGGAGCAGTACTTC.

The rearrangement uses TRBV11-2 and TRBJ2-3, with D perhaps matching TRBD2 (6 bases). The germline V gene encodes CDR1 SGHAT and CDR2 FQNNGV. The CDR3 covers 15 residues. V was trimmed by 0 bases and J by 6 bases, leaving 13 bases between them. This CDR3 is CASSLDRRGLDTQYF. The CDR3, as DNA: TGTGCCAGCAGCTTAGACCGTCGGGGACTGGATACGCAGTATTTT.

This clonotype was counted many times. V and J are TRBV28 and TRBJ2-1, with D unclear. CDR1 MDHEN and CDR2 SYDVKM come from the germline V gene. Between the trimmed V and J ends, which lost 3 bases and 0 bases, there was a span of 9 bases. This CDR3 contains 15 residues. CDR3 region: CASSFKDPSYNEQFF. The CDR3 DNA reads TGTGCCAGCAGTTTTAAGGACCCCTCCTACAATGAGCAGTTCTTC.

The chain is built from TRBV7-6 and TRBJ2-5; no clear D gene. CDR1 is SGHVS and CDR2 is FNYEAQ in the germline V gene. The CDR3 sequence is 15 residues long. Trimming took off 5 bases at V and 1 base at J, with 14 bases between the two ends. Written as DNA, the CDR3 is TGTGCCAGCAGCCCCGACCCTACACTCCAAGAGACCCAGTACTTC. Translated, it gives CASSPDPTLQETQYF. Looking up the rest from reference TRBV7-6 and TRBJ2-5 gives the full variable domain: GAGVSQSPRYKVTKRGQDVALRCDPISGHVSLYWYRQALGQGPEFLTYFNYEAQQDKSGLPNDRFSAERPEGSISTLTIQRTEQRDSAMYRCASSPDPTLQETQYFGPGTRLLVL.

This clonotype has just a few counts. J is TRBJ2-1 and V is TRBV6-6, with D perhaps TRBD2 (5 bases). The CDR3 totals 15 residues. The V gene lost 6 bases and the J gene lost 8 bases, with 20 bases spanning the gap. Germline lookup yields CDR1 MNHNY and CDR2 SVGAGI (reference sequence). The CDR3 region has the DNA TGTGCCAGCAGCTCTCTACATGGAGGCGGCGATGAGCAGTTCTTC. This encodes CASSSLHGGGDEQFF.

This rearrangement joins TRBV28 to TRBJ2-7; the match to TRBD1 covers 12 bases. J lost 2 bases, V lost 6 bases, and 2 bases had no gene match. CDR3 length: 14 residues. In germline, CDR1 is MDHEN, CDR2 SYDVKM. For the CDR3, the DNA is TGTGCCAGCAGCGGGACAGGGGGCACCTACGAGCAGTACTTC. This encodes CASSGTGGTYEQYF.

This chain connects TRBV20-1 to TRBJ2-7; unclear D gene. Germline V gives CDR1 DFQATT, CDR2 SNEGSKA (reference sequence). This CDR3 is 11 amino acids long. V lost 3 bases to trimming and J lost 3 bases, with 6 bases between them. Here the CDR3 reads CSASRHYEQYF. The CDR3 DNA is TGCAGTGCTAGTCGCCACTACGAGCAGTACTTC.

The sample holds a few counts of this clonotype. V and J are TRBV6-1 and TRBJ2-5, with D perhaps TRBD2 (6 bases). V was trimmed by 4 bases and J by 4 bases, leaving 13 bases between them. The germline V gene encodes CDR1 MNHNS and CDR2 SASEGT. The CDR3 spans 14 residues. The CDR3 coding sequence is TGTGCCAGCAGTGGAGGGGCGGGACGAGAGACCCAGTACTTC. Translation gives CASSGGAGRETQYF.

This clonotype came up a few times. The chain employs TRBV28 and TRBJ2-4; 11 bases match TRBD2. Germline V gene sequence: CDR1 MDHEN, CDR2 SYDVKM. Germline trimming cut 6 bases from V and 6 bases from J; bases unmatched to any gene: 4. This CDR3 region has 14 residues. The CDR3 spells CASRTTSGGNIQYF. The DNA for the CDR3 is TGTGCCAGCAGGACTACTAGCGGGGGAAACATTCAGTACTTC.

The chain links TRBV20-1 to TRBJ2-7, with D maybe TRBD1 (5 bases). CDR3 size: 15 residues. Germline-derived CDR1 and CDR2 are DFQATT and SNEGSKA (reference sequence). V lost 0 bases, J lost 7 bases, and 19 bases lay in between. CDR3 bases: TGCAGTGCTAGAGAAGGAACAGGTGGAGTGTGGGAGCAGTACTTC. Its translation is CSAREGTGGVWEQYF.

This clonotype was seen ten or more times. The J gene is TRBJ2-1, the V gene TRBV29-1; the match to TRBD2 covers 10 bases. V was clipped by 7 bases and J by 7 bases; unmatched bases: 10. This CDR3 contains 14 residues. Germline CDR1 and CDR2: SQVTM and ANQGSEA. This chain's CDR3 is CSAELAGDGNEQFF. The CDR3 region has the DNA TGCAGCGCCGAGCTAGCGGGAGACGGAAATGAGCAGTTCTTC.

This chain joins TRBV28 and TRBJ2-7; no clear D gene. CDR3 length: 15 amino acids. Trimming left V 6 bases short and J 0 bases short, with 15 bases between. CDR1 and CDR2 from the germline V gene are MDHEN and SYDVKM. This CDR3 reads CASSGDTLSSYEQYF. CDR3 DNA sequence: TGTGCCAGCAGCGGCGATACCCTGAGCTCCTACGAGCAGTACTTC.

This clonotype was detected many times. The chain carries TRBV20-1 and TRBJ2-7, with TRBD2 matching 9 bases. The CDR3 totals 14 residues. V was clipped by 2 bases and J by 4 bases; unmatched bases: 6. The germline V gene has CDR1 DFQATT and CDR2 SNEGSKA (reference sequence). The CDR3 region has the DNA TGCAGTGCTAGATTCGCTAGCGGGACTTACGAGCAGTACTTC. Protein sequence: CSARFASGTYEQYF.

This clonotype was seen a handful of times. The CDR3, as DNA: TGTGCCAGTACCCTGGGAGGGGCAGATGAAGCTTTCTTT. Residues: CASTLGGADEAFF. This chain uses TRBV19 with TRBJ1-1, with D possibly being TRBD1 (5 bases). Trimming took off 7 bases at V and 7 bases at J, with 16 bases between the two ends. Germline V gene data show CDR1 as LNHDA and CDR2 as SQIVND (reference sequence). This CDR3 spans 13 amino acids.

V usage is TRBV5-1 and J usage is TRBJ2-1; D remains unclear. This CDR3 is built from 15 residues. Per germline, CDR1 SGHRS and CDR2 YFSETQ. Trimming took off 4 bases at V and 1 base at J, with 12 bases between the two ends. The CDR3 region has the DNA TGCGCCAGCAGCCCTACCGTCATTTCCTACAATGAGCAGTTCTTC. This translates into CASSPTVISYNEQFF.

The gene calls are TRBV5-1 and TRBJ2-7, with 11 bases matching TRBD2. The ends lost 1 base at V and 4 bases at J; junction bases unmatched: 4. The CDR3 has 15 amino acids. Germline loops: CDR1 SGHRS, CDR2 YFSETQ. CDR3 residues: CASSLTSGGLYEQYF. As DNA, the CDR3 is TGCGCCAGCAGCTTGACTAGCGGGGGACTTTACGAGCAGTACTTC.